This T cell receptor (beta chain) was captured in a study of monozygotic twins with inflammatory bowel disease (dated by TCRdb to about 2019). A note on the overall study: The complete study included around 30 monozygotic twin pairs: 19 IBD-discordant Danish pairs and nine German pairs, of which four were IBD-concordant and five were IBD-discordant. Each individual had, on average, about 151 000 unique TCRalpha sequences and 181 000 unique TCRbeta sequences available for analysis. The search for disease-associated traits relied mainly on comparing, within discordant pairs, IBD patients with their genetically identical healthy co-twins. The research as a whole found: Concordant and discordant twins showed no difference in repertoire similarity, possibly because of limited statistical power. Measured by the inverse Simpson index, TCRbeta repertoire diversity was lower in IBD patients than in their healthy co-twins. Fewer clonotypes were shared with other individuals by IBD patients than by healthy twins, most markedly in patients showing signs of disease activity. Because patients received different immunosuppressive treatments, the repertoires may have picked up extra background noise and variability between individuals. The analysis was unable to tell apart different T cell subtypes. No single strong signal or clonotype linked to IBD turned up in the results, so the idea that one exists was not supported.

From each donor, a roughly 2.7 ml peripheral blood sample was collected into PAXgene tubes and kept at -80 degrees C. Without any T cell sorting, total RNA was extracted from whole blood using the PAXgene blood miRNA kit on an automated QIAcube. Peripheral blood from monozygotic twin pairs concordant or discordant for inflammatory bowel disease was subjected to deep TCRalpha and TCRbeta repertoire profiling with unique molecular barcoding. Smoking habits were recorded for all twin pairs, with individuals classified as current, former or never smokers. Note on this clonotype: Its recognized antigen is unknown.

Spanning cysteine to phenylalanine, the CDR3 consists of 16 amino acids. DNA is not on record. Library creation used 5' RACE. Each TCR library was prepared from about 3,300 ng of total RNA. cDNA was synthesized with SMARTScribe reverse transcriptase in eight separate reactions per sample. During cDNA synthesis, unique molecular identifiers containing a 6-nucleotide sample barcode were introduced by template switching. TCRalpha and TCRbeta cDNA was amplified by two nested PCRs of 16 and 9 cycles, with bead purification after each PCR. Before amplification, cDNA was treated with uracil DNA-glycosylase and purified using the QIAquick PCR purification kit. The second PCR added Illumina TruSeq-compatible adapters along with sample-specific barcodes. Library quality and concentration were assessed using TapeStation and Qubit, and about 5 ng of each library was pooled. Sequencing of pooled libraries was carried out on an Illumina HiSeq2500 single-index Rapid Run using 2 x 100 bp reads and custom sequencing primers. The study's own analysis went as follows. UMI-based consensus assembly with MiGEC version 1.2.6 was used to correct PCR and sequencing errors. V(D)J alignment, clonotype assembly and CDR3 extraction were performed with MiXCR version 2.1.1. To normalise gene usage, clonotype sharing and MAIT/NKT TCR abundance, the analysis used the top 1000, 10 000 and 20 000 clonotypes per sample. Diversity was computed as the inverse Simpson index with the vegan R package after downsampling to 27 000 UMIs. Statistical testing used paired Mann-Whitney U tests on the discordant twin pairs and applied Benjamini-Hochberg correction for multiple testing. TCRdb reprocessed the reads, reporting each CDR3 protein sequence once and no DNA. V and J calls and clone size were set by TCRdb, not the authors. The sample's own table lists about 380,000 distinct CDR3 sequences. 2.6% of the sample lies in the top ten.

Sequenced material: blood. This receptor was obtained from a human donor with ulcerative colitis or Crohn's disease, or a healthy co-twin of an affected twin (not recorded which). The sequence joins TRBV12-3 or TRBV12-4 to TRBJ2-6; as DNA is missing, the TRBD1 call by TCRdb cannot be tested. For the CDR3, the sequence is CASRQILPGGANVLTF.